This is a list of T cell receptor beta chains from one sample in a study of T cells in Graves' hyperthyroidism and ophthalmopathy. TCRdb ran MiXCR on the multiplex PCR reads and lists one entry per CDR3 protein. The sample carries about 350,000 distinct CDR3 sequences, over 11% recorded once. The sample consisted of blood. The receptors come from a woman between 25 and 40 years old with Graves' hyperthyroidism. The CDR3 runs from the conserved cysteine through the conserved F or W. The D gene is left open where the match is weak. Clone size appears in some rows only: once, few, many, or a class for an expanded clone.

V gene,D gene,J gene,clone size,CDR3 DNA,CDR3 protein
TRBV30,.,TRBJ1-5,few,TGTGCCTGGAGTAGCTCCGGCAATCAGCCCCAGCATTTT,CAWSSSGNQPQHF
TRBV14,TRBD2,TRBJ2-7,.,TGTGCCAGCAGCCAAGGGCGTGGGGGGACTAGCGTCACCTACGAGCAGTACTTC,CASSQGRGGTSVTYEQYF
TRBV6-1,TRBD2,TRBJ2-5,few,TGTGCCACGGCGGTTGCTAGCGGGAAAGAGACCCAGTACTTC,CATAVASGKETQYF
TRBV11-2,.,TRBJ2-7,.,TGTGCCAGCAGCCCGGCAGGATTGGGAGAGCAGTACTTC,CASSPAGLGEQYF
TRBV5-6,.,TRBJ2-7,.,TGTGCCAGCAGCTTTAGGGCGGACTCCTACGAGCAGTACTTC,CASSFRADSYEQYF
TRBV19,TRBD1,TRBJ1-6,few,TGTGCCAGTAGTGCCGCTGGGACAGGCCCCCATACCCTCCACTTT,CASSAAGTGPHTLHF
TRBV2,TRBD1,TRBJ1-2,.,TGTGCCAGCAACAGAGCCCGGGACAGGGGTCAGTTCGGTGGCTACACCTTC,CASNRARDRGQFGGYTF
TRBV5-1,.,TRBJ2-3,many,TGCGCCAGCAGCGGAGGGGACAGCACAGATACGCAGTATTTT,CASSGGDSTDTQYF
TRBV12-3/TRBV12-4,TRBD2,TRBJ2-3,.,TGTGCCAGCAGTCCGGGACTAGTCGGGTTTACGCAGTATTTT,CASSPGLVGFTQYF
TRBV27,.,TRBJ2-2,many,TGTGCCAGCAGCCTCCAGATCACCGGGGAGCTGTTTTTT,CASSLQITGELFF
TRBV12-3/TRBV12-4,.,TRBJ2-7,many,TGTGCCAGCAGTTTAGGGGGGATGGAGCAGTACTTC,CASSLGGMEQYF
TRBV4-3,.,TRBJ2-7,few,TGCGCCAGCAGCCAAGCTAGGAGCGCGTTCCCCTACGAGCAGTACTTC,CASSQARSAFPYEQYF
TRBV18,.,TRBJ1-5,many,TGTGCCAGCTCACCACCGGGCCAGGCTAGCAATCAGCCCCAGCATTTT,CASSPPGQASNQPQHF
TRBV18,TRBD1,TRBJ1-4,many,TGTGCCAGCTCACCACAGGGGGCCAGGGGTGAAAAACTGTTTTTT,CASSPQGARGEKLFF
TRBV28,.,TRBJ1-5,.,TGTGCCAGCAGTTTAACGTTCAATAGCAATCAGCCCCAGCATTTT,CASSLTFNSNQPQHF
TRBV27,.,TRBJ1-5,.,TGTGCCAGCTCGAACCTCTCGGGGGGGGGAAGGCAGCCCCAGCATTTT,CASSNLSGGGRQPQHF
TRBV30,TRBD1,TRBJ2-1,.,TGTGCCGGGGACAGGGAGGATTACAATGAGCAGTTCTTC,CAGDREDYNEQFF
TRBV7-3,TRBD1,TRBJ2-1,.,TGTGCCAGCAGCTTGAACAGGGGCCATGAGCAGTTCTTC,CASSLNRGHEQFF
TRBV27,TRBD2,TRBJ2-7,.,TGTGCCAGCAGCCGCGGACAGCCTAGCGGGAGGGACGAGCAGTACTTC,CASSRGQPSGRDEQYF
TRBV16,.,TRBJ2-7,many,TGTGCCAGCAGCCAATCGTTGGCAGGGCCCGAGCAGTACTTC,CASSQSLAGPEQYF
TRBV20-1,.,TRBJ2-7,many,TGCAGTGCCTCCGACCTTATAGGTCGCGCACTCCACTACGAGCAGTACTTC,CSASDLIGRALHYEQYF
TRBV7-3,TRBD2,TRBJ2-1,many,TGTGCCAGCAGCTTAATCCCTAGCGGGGCGAATGAGCAGTTCTTC,CASSLIPSGANEQFF
TRBV29-1,.,TRBJ1-1,.,TGCAGCGTTAGAACTTCCTACACTGAAGCTTTCTTT,CSVRTSYTEAFF
TRBV9,.,TRBJ2-7,many,TGTGCCAGCAGCCCTCACCGCTACGAGCAGTACTTC,CASSPHRYEQYF
TRBV10-1,TRBD2,TRBJ2-7,many,TGCGCCAGCAGTGGGGGACTAGCGGGCTACGAGCAGTACTTC,CASSGGLAGYEQYF
TRBV11-2,.,TRBJ1-2,many,TGTGCCAGCAGCTTCCTCAGCCGCTACACCTTC,CASSFLSRYTF
TRBV6-1,.,TRBJ2-2,.,TGTGCCAGCTCGGGGTCTGTGGGGGGACCGAACACCGGGGAGCTGTTTTTT,CASSGSVGGPNTGELFF
TRBV7-2,.,TRBJ1-6,.,TGTGCCAGCAGCCCCAATGTTGGACGGCCGAATTCACCCCTCCACTTT,CASSPNVGRPNSPLHF
TRBV5-1,TRBD2,TRBJ2-3,.,TGCGCCAGCAGCTTGACTAGCGGGGGAGATACGCAGTATTTT,CASSLTSGGDTQYF
TRBV10-3,.,TRBJ2-2,many,TGTGCCATCAGCGACCTGGGACCCCTCGGTTTGGGGGAGCTGTTTTTT,CAISDLGPLGLGELFF
TRBV18,.,TRBJ1-5,few,TGTGCCAGCTCACCCCTCGAGGGATCCCAGCCCCAGCATTTT,CASSPLEGSQPQHF
TRBV28,.,TRBJ2-1,many,TGTGCCAGCAGTCCCCTGGGGAGCTCCTACAATGAGCAGTTCTTC,CASSPLGSSYNEQFF
TRBV7-9,.,TRBJ1-4,.,TGTGCCAGCAGCTCGTACCGGGCCCTGGGGACCGAAAAACTGTTTTTT,CASSSYRALGTEKLFF
TRBV6-1,TRBD1,TRBJ2-7,many,TGTGCCAGCAAACTTCGGGGACAGGTCGAAGTTAAGTACTTC,CASKLRGQVEVKYF
TRBV12-3/TRBV12-4,.,TRBJ2-3,many,TGTGCCAGCAGCCCGACAGACTACACAGATACGCAGTATTTT,CASSPTDYTDTQYF
TRBV28,.,TRBJ2-3,.,TGTGCCAGCAGTTGGACCGGAGTAGGTACGCAGTATTTT,CASSWTGVGTQYF
TRBV20-1,TRBD2,TRBJ2-1,.,TGCAGTGCCGTAACTAGCGTAGCCTACAATGAGCAGTTCTTC,CSAVTSVAYNEQFF
TRBV10-3,.,TRBJ2-1,many,TGTGCCACATCCCGAGACTCATACAATGAGCAGTTCTTC,CATSRDSYNEQFF
TRBV28,TRBD1,TRBJ2-7,many,TGTGCCAGCGACCCGGGACAGCCTACCGAGCAGTACTTC,CASDPGQPTEQYF
TRBV28,.,TRBJ2-1,many,TGTGCCAGCAGTTTAGGAGGTGGGAGGACCTACAATGAGCAGTTCTTC,CASSLGGGRTYNEQFF
TRBV20-1,TRBD1,TRBJ2-3,.,TGCAGTGCTTCGGACAGGGGATCAGATACGCAGTATTTT,CSASDRGSDTQYF
TRBV4-1,.,TRBJ1-2,few,TGCGCCAGCAGCCAAGCAGGGACTAACTATGGCTACACCTTC,CASSQAGTNYGYTF
TRBV7-2,.,TRBJ2-5,many,TGTGCCAGCAGCTTATCGGCGGGCAAAGAGACCCAGTACTTC,CASSLSAGKETQYF
TRBV6-2/TRBV6-3,.,TRBJ1-2,many,TGTGCCAGCAGAACAGGGAACTATGGCTACACCTTC,CASRTGNYGYTF
TRBV19,.,TRBJ1-4,.,TGTGCCAGTGAAAGTTCAACGGGGGGCCGAAAACTGTTTTTT,CASESSTGGRKLFF
TRBV20-1,.,TRBJ2-1,many,TGCAGTGCTTTTCAAGGACTTACTCGTTGCGAGCAGTTCTTC,CSAFQGLTRCEQFF
TRBV6-1,.,TRBJ1-1,.,TGTGCCAGGAAGACCGGGGTTGGTATTCCGACTAACACTGAAGCTTTCTTT,CARKTGVGIPTNTEAFF
TRBV9,TRBD2,TRBJ2-5,.,TGTGCCAGCGCCCCGGGACTAGCGGGAGTCGGGGAAGAGACCCAGTACTTC,CASAPGLAGVGEETQYF
TRBV6-1,.,TRBJ2-5,many,TGTGCCAGCAGGGGAAACATACACGGGGGCGTCCAAGAGACCCAGTACTTC,CASRGNIHGGVQETQYF
TRBV24-1,.,TRBJ2-3,.,TGTGCCACCACATCGGGACGACAAAGAGATACGCAGTATTTT,CATTSGRQRDTQYF
TRBV30,.,TRBJ2-5,many,TGTGCCTGGAGTGGAGGGGAAGAGACCCAGTACTTC,CAWSGGEETQYF
TRBV7-2,.,TRBJ2-2,many,TGTGCCAGCAGCTTAATGGGGGGGGAGCTGTTTTTT,CASSLMGGELFF
TRBV20-1,.,TRBJ1-6,.,TGCAGTGCTGATCGGGAGTTTCCCTATAATTCACCCCTCCACTTT,CSADREFPYNSPLHF
TRBV19,TRBD1,TRBJ2-4,.,TGTGCCAGTGGCGAGGGGGCGAAAAACATTCAGTACTTC,CASGEGAKNIQYF